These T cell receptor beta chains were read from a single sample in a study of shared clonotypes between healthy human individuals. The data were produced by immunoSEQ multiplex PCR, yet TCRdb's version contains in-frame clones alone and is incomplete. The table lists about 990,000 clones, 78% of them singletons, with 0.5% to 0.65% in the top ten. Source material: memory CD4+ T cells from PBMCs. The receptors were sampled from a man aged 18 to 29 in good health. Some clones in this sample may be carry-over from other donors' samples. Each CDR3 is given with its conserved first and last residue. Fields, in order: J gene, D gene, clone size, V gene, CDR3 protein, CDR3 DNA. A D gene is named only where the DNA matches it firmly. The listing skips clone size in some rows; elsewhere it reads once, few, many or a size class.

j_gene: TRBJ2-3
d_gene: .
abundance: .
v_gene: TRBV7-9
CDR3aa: CASSPLGDTQYF
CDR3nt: TGTGCCAGCAGCCCTCTAGGAGATACGCAGTATTTT

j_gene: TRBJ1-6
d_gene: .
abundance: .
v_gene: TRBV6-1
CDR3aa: CASSEWSNNSPLHF
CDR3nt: TGTGCCAGCAGTGAATGGTCGAACAATTCACCCCTCCACTTT

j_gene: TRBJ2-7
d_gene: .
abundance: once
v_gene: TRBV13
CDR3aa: CASSFQGGGPQSSYEQYF
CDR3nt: TGTGCCAGCAGCTTTCAAGGCGGAGGGCCACAGAGCTCCTACGAGCAGTACTTC

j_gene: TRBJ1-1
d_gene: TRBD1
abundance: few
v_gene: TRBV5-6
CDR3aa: CASSNGQVMNTEAFF
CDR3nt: TGTGCCAGCAGCAACGGACAGGTGATGAACACTGAAGCTTTCTTT

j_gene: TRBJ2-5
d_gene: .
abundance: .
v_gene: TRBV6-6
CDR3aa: CASSNQYQETQYF
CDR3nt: TGTGCCAGCAGTAATCAGTACCAAGAGACCCAGTACTTC

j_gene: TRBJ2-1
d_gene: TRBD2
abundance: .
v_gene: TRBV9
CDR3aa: CASSVDPPGLADNEQFF
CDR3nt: TGTGCCAGCAGCGTAGATCCCCCGGGGCTAGCGGACAATGAGCAGTTCTTC

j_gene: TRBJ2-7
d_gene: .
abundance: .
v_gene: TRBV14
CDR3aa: CASSRGGPGNGQYF
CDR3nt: TGTGCCAGCTCCCGAGGAGGTCCTGGTAACGGGCAGTACTTC

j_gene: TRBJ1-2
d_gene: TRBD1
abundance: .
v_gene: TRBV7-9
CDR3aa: CASSRDRGYSGYTF
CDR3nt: TGTGCCAGCAGCAGGGACAGGGGGTACTCTGGCTACACCTTC

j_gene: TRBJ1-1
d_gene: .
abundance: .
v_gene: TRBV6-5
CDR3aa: CASSLSGRGVTEAFF
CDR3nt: TGTGCCAGCAGTCTGTCGGGGAGGGGTGTCACTGAAGCTTTCTTT

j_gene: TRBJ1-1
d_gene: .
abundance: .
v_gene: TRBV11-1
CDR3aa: CASSLDRDTEAFF
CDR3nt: TGTGCCAGCAGCTTAGATCGGGACACTGAAGCTTTCTTT

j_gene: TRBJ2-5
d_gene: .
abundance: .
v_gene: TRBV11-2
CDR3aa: CASSLGRTRGTQYF
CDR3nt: TGTGCCAGCAGCTTAGGGCGGACCCGGGGGACCCAGTACTTC

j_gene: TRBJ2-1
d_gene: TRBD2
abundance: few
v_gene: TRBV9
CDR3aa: CASSVGDSGRPSSYNEQFF
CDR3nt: TGTGCCAGCAGCGTAGGGGACAGCGGGAGGCCCAGCTCCTACAATGAGCAGTTCTTC

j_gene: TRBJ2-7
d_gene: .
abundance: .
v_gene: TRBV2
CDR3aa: CASRYGQIDEQYF
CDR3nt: TGTGCCAGCAGGTACGGACAAATCGACGAGCAGTACTTC

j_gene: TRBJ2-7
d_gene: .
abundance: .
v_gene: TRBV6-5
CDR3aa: CASSYGGMAYEQYF
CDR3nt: TGTGCCAGCAGTTACGGCGGGATGGCCTACGAGCAGTACTTC

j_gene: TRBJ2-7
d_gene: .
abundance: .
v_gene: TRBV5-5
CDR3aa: CASSFDRYSYEQYF
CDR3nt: TGTGCCAGCAGCTTCGACAGGTACTCGTACGAGCAGTACTTC

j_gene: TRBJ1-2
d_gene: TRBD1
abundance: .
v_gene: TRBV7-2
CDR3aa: CASSLGQGGSVYGYTF
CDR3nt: TGTGCCAGCAGCTTAGGACAGGGAGGATCGGTCTATGGCTACACCTTC

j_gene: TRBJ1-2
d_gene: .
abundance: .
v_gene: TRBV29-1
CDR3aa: CSVDGNYGYTF
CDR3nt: TGCAGCGTTGACGGGAACTATGGCTACACCTTC

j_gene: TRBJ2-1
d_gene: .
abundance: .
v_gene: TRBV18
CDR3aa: CASSRSSGEQFF
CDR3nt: TGTGCCAGCTCACGGTCCTCAGGGGAGCAGTTCTTC

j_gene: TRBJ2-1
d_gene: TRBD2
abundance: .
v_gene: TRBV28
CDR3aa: CASSLAGGAGNEQFF
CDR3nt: TGTGCCAGCAGTTTAGCGGGGGGCGCAGGGAATGAGCAGTTCTTC

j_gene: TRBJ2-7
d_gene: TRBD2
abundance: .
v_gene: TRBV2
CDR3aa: CASNGLTAGEEQYF
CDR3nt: TGTGCCAGCAATGGACTGACAGCGGGGGAGGAGCAGTACTTC

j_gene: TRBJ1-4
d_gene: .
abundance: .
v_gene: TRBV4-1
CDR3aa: CASSGRVTEKLFF
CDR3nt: TGCGCCAGCAGCGGCCGGGTTACTGAAAAACTGTTTTTT

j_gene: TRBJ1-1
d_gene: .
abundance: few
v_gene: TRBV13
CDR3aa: CASSLVGRDGEAFF
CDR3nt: TGTGCCAGCAGCTTAGTGGGGAGGGATGGTGAAGCTTTCTTT

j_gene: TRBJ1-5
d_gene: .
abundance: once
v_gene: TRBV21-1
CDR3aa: CASSLRSPTGLEPQHF
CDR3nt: TGTGCCAGCAGCCTACGAAGCCCGACAGGGCTGGAGCCCCAGCATTTT

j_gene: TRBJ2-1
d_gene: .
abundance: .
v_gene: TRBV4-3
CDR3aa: CASSQESGRGEQFF
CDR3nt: TGCGCCAGCAGCCAAGAGAGCGGGCGTGGTGAGCAGTTCTTC

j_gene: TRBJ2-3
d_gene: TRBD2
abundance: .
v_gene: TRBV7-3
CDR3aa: CASNRGRAPDTQYF
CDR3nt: TGTGCCAGCAATCGCGGGAGGGCCCCAGATACGCAGTATTTT

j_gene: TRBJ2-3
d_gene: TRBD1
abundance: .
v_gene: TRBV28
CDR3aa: CASSPPGQVVHGTDTQYF
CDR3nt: TGTGCCAGCAGCCCGCCGGGACAGGTGGTCCATGGCACAGATACGCAGTATTTT

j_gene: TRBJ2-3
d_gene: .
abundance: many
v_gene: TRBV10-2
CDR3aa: CASSGTPGGTDTQYF
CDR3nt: TGCGCCAGCAGTGGGACACCGGGGGGCACAGATACGCAGTATTTT

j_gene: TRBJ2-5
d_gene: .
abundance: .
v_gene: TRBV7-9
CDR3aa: CASSLYGGSRETQYF
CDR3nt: TGTGCCAGCAGCTTATATGGTGGTTCGAGAGAGACCCAGTACTTC

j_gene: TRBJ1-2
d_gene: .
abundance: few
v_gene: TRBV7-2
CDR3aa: CASSLGGGNYGYTF
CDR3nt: TGTGCCAGCAGCTTAGGGGGAGGGAACTATGGCTACACCTTC

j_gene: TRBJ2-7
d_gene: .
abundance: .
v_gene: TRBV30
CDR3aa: CAWSGSLTGEQYF
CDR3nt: TGTGCCTGGAGTGGAAGCCTTACGGGCGAGCAGTACTTC

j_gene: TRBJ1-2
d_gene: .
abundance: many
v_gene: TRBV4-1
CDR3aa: CASSRPTTTGRGYTF
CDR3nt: TGCGCCAGCAGCCGCCCCACGACGACAGGTAGAGGCTACACCTTC

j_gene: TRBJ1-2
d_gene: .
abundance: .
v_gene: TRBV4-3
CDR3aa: CASSQVSGSHGYTF
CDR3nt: TGCGCCAGCAGCCAAGTATCTGGTTCCCACGGCTACACCTTC

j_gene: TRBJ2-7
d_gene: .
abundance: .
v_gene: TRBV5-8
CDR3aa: CASSLGTGLPMIHSSYEQYF
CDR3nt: TGTGCCAGCAGCTTGGGGACGGGCCTTCCCATGATCCACAGCTCCTACGAGCAGTACTTC

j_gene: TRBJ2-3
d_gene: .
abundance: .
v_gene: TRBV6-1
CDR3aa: CASGSTDTQYF
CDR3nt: TGTGCCAGCGGGAGCACAGATACGCAGTATTTT

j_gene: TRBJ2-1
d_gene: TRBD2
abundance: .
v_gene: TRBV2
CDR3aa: CASSEAINWRGGSGSSNEQFF
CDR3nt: TGTGCCAGCAGTGAAGCGATTAATTGGAGGGGAGGTAGCGGGAGTAGCAATGAGCAGTTCTTC

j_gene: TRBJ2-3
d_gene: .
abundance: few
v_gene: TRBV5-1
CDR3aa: CASSYSNPDTQYF
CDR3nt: TGCGCCAGCAGCTACAGCAATCCGGATACGCAGTATTTT

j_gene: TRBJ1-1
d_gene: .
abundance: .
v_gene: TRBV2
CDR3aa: CASSEDRAYTEAFF
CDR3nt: TGTGCCAGCAGTGAAGATAGGGCGTACACTGAAGCTTTCTTT

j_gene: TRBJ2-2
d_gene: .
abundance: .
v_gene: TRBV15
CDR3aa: CATSIDTGELFF
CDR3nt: TGTGCCACCAGTATTGACACCGGGGAGCTGTTTTTT

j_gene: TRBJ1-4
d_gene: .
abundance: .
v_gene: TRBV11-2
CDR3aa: CASSLDRQEKLFF
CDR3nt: TGTGCCAGCAGCTTAGATCGACAGGAAAAACTGTTTTTT

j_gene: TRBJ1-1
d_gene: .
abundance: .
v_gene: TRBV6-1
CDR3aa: CASSPFGHTEAFF
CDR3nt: TGTGCCAGCAGTCCCTTCGGGCACACTGAAGCTTTCTTT

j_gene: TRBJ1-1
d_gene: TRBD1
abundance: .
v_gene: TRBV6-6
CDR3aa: CASSYLGTGDTEAFF
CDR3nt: TGTGCCAGCAGTTACCTCGGGACAGGGGACACTGAAGCTTTCTTT

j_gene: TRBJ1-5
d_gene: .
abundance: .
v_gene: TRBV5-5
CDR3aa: CASSFDWTDSNQPQHF
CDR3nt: TGTGCCAGCAGCTTTGACTGGACAGATAGCAATCAGCCCCAGCATTTT

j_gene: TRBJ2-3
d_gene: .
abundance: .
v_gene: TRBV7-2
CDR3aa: CASSLDVGFTDTQYF
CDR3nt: TGTGCCAGCAGCTTAGACGTAGGGTTTACAGATACGCAGTATTTT

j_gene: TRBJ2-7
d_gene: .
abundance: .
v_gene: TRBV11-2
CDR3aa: CASSLVQAISYEQYF
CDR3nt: TGTGCCAGCAGCTTAGTTCAGGCAATCTCCTACGAGCAGTACTTC

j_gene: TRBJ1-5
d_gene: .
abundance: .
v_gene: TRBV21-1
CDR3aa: CASSNYGSDFSNTSNQPQHF
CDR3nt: TGTGCCAGCAGTAACTACGGCTCGGACTTCAGCAACACTAGCAATCAGCCCCAGCATTTT

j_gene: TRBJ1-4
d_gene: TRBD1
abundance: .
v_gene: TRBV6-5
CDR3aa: CASSLQGAANEKLFF
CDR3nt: TGTGCCAGCAGTCTACAGGGGGCGGCTAATGAAAAACTGTTTTTT